Listed below are T cell receptor beta chains from one sample, sequenced in a study of T cell responses to AZD1222 COVID-19 vaccine. Method: immunoSEQ multiplex PCR; TCRdb's copy keeps in-frame clones and lacks some. The sample shows around 78,000 clones, roughly 87% of them seen only once. This material consisted of peripheral blood, taken on day 0 of AZD1222 vaccination. The receptors here all came from an adult in good health. Both conserved end residues are part of each CDR3. The D gene is left open where the match is weak. Clone size is shown for a subset of rows, as once, few, many or a class of expanded clone.

CDR3 length: 14
clone size: NA
J gene: TRBJ1-2
D gene: NA
V gene: TRBV14
CDR3 DNA: TGTGCCAGCAGCCAAGATACAGTAACCTCCGGCTACACCTTC
CDR3 protein: CASSQDTVTSGYTF

CDR3 length: 14
clone size: NA
J gene: TRBJ2-3
D gene: TRBD1
V gene: TRBV4-1
CDR3 DNA: TGCGCCAGCAGCCAAGGGGGCAGGGGGGATACGCAGTATTTT
CDR3 protein: CASSQGGRGDTQYF

CDR3 length: 15
clone size: NA
J gene: TRBJ1-1
D gene: NA
V gene: TRBV7-3
CDR3 DNA: TGTGCCAGCAGCTTAGACTACGGGGGAAACACTGAAGCTTTCTTT
CDR3 protein: CASSLDYGGNTEAFF

CDR3 length: 15
clone size: NA
J gene: TRBJ1-5
D gene: NA
V gene: TRBV27
CDR3 DNA: TGTGCCAGCAGTTTAAGGACAGCTAGCAATCAGCCCCAGCATTTT
CDR3 protein: CASSLRTASNQPQHF

CDR3 length: 16
clone size: few
J gene: TRBJ2-1
D gene: TRBD1
V gene: TRBV19
CDR3 DNA: TGTGCCAGTAGTATAGTTGGACAGGGGGTGAACAATGAGCAGTTCTTC
CDR3 protein: CASSIVGQGVNNEQFF

CDR3 length: 12
clone size: NA
J gene: TRBJ1-5
D gene: NA
V gene: TRBV19
CDR3 DNA: TGTGCCAGTACGGATCGGGTTCAGCCCCAGCATTTT
CDR3 protein: CASTDRVQPQHF

CDR3 length: 12
clone size: NA
J gene: TRBJ1-4
D gene: NA
V gene: TRBV29-1
CDR3 DNA: TGCAGCGGAGGGGGTCCGGATGAAAAACTGTTTTTT
CDR3 protein: CSGGGPDEKLFF

CDR3 length: 12
clone size: NA
J gene: TRBJ1-1
D gene: NA
V gene: TRBV13
CDR3 DNA: TGTGCCAGCAGCAACGTGGACACTGAAGCTTTCTTT
CDR3 protein: CASSNVDTEAFF

CDR3 length: 14
clone size: NA
J gene: TRBJ1-2
D gene: TRBD1
V gene: TRBV7-9
CDR3 DNA: TGTGCCAGCACCCAAACAGGGGGCGTCTATGGCTACACCTTC
CDR3 protein: CASTQTGGVYGYTF

CDR3 length: 17
clone size: NA
J gene: TRBJ2-3
D gene: NA
V gene: TRBV3-1/TRBV3-2
CDR3 DNA: TGTGCCAGCAGCCAAGATCGGGCGGGAATGGGCACAGATACGCAGTATTTT
CDR3 protein: CASSQDRAGMGTDTQYF

CDR3 length: 15
clone size: NA
J gene: TRBJ2-1
D gene: NA
V gene: TRBV2
CDR3 DNA: TGTGCCAGCATCCTCGGGCGGGACTCCTACAATGAGCAGTTCTTC
CDR3 protein: CASILGRDSYNEQFF

CDR3 length: 15
clone size: NA
J gene: TRBJ2-1
D gene: NA
V gene: TRBV5-1
CDR3 DNA: TGCGCCAGCAGCTTGTCTGGTCGGGAGCCCAATGAGCAGTTCTTC
CDR3 protein: CASSLSGREPNEQFF

CDR3 length: 13
clone size: NA
J gene: TRBJ1-1
D gene: NA
V gene: TRBV28
CDR3 DNA: TGTGCCAGCATTCGGGGGGGGAACACTGAAGCTTTCTTT
CDR3 protein: CASIRGGNTEAFF

CDR3 length: 14
clone size: NA
J gene: TRBJ2-7
D gene: NA
V gene: TRBV15
CDR3 DNA: TGTGCCACCAGCTTGGGGGTCCGGGCTCGCGAGCAGTACTTC
CDR3 protein: CATSLGVRAREQYF

CDR3 length: 16
clone size: NA
J gene: TRBJ2-2
D gene: TRBD1
V gene: TRBV18
CDR3 DNA: TGTGCCAGCTCACCAAGGACAGGGGGGAACACCGGGGAGCTGTTTTTT
CDR3 protein: CASSPRTGGNTGELFF

CDR3 length: 15
clone size: NA
J gene: TRBJ2-7
D gene: NA
V gene: TRBV7-2
CDR3 DNA: TGTGCCAGCAGCTTAGCCCGGGACCACACGACGAAGCAGTACTTC
CDR3 protein: CASSLARDHTTKQYF

CDR3 length: 15
clone size: NA
J gene: TRBJ1-2
D gene: NA
V gene: TRBV7-5
CDR3 DNA: TGTGTCAGAAGCTTAGGTCCCCGCGGCCACTATGGCTACACCTTC
CDR3 protein: CVRSLGPRGHYGYTF

CDR3 length: 14
clone size: NA
J gene: TRBJ1-5
D gene: NA
V gene: TRBV19
CDR3 DNA: TGTGCCAGTAGGTCTGGACTTACTAATCAGCCCCAGCATTTT
CDR3 protein: CASRSGLTNQPQHF

CDR3 length: 15
clone size: NA
J gene: TRBJ2-2
D gene: TRBD2
V gene: TRBV11-2
CDR3 DNA: TGTGCCAGCAGCTTACTTAGCGGGAATAGCGGGGAGCTGTTTTTT
CDR3 protein: CASSLLSGNSGELFF

CDR3 length: 14
clone size: NA
J gene: TRBJ1-6
D gene: NA
V gene: TRBV10-3
CDR3 DNA: TGTGCCATCAGCTCAGACAGGTCCAATTCACCCCTCCACTTT
CDR3 protein: CAISSDRSNSPLHF

CDR3 length: 13
clone size: NA
J gene: TRBJ2-4
D gene: NA
V gene: TRBV7-2
CDR3 DNA: TGTGCCAGCAGCACCACCGAGGGAAACATTCAGTACTTC
CDR3 protein: CASSTTEGNIQYF

CDR3 length: 15
clone size: NA
J gene: TRBJ2-2
D gene: TRBD2
V gene: TRBV6-5
CDR3 DNA: TGTGCCAGCAAAGAGGCGGGGGCGAACACCGGGGAGCTGTTTTTT
CDR3 protein: CASKEAGANTGELFF

CDR3 length: 15
clone size: few
J gene: TRBJ2-4
D gene: NA
V gene: TRBV19
CDR3 DNA: TGTGCCAGTAGGGACTGGTTCCTAGCCAAAAACATTCAGTACTTC
CDR3 protein: CASRDWFLAKNIQYF

CDR3 length: 12
clone size: NA
J gene: TRBJ1-1
D gene: NA
V gene: TRBV6-5
CDR3 DNA: TGTGCCAGCAGCCCAGGGTACCGCGAAGCTTTCTTT
CDR3 protein: CASSPGYREAFF

CDR3 length: 11
clone size: NA
J gene: TRBJ2-7
D gene: NA
V gene: TRBV28
CDR3 DNA: TGTGCCAGCACCGGGAATTACGAGCAGTACTTC
CDR3 protein: CASTGNYEQYF

CDR3 length: 14
clone size: NA
J gene: TRBJ1-1
D gene: NA
V gene: TRBV6-2/TRBV6-3
CDR3 DNA: TGTGCCAGCAGTTACAGAAACAGGGACACTGAAGCTTTCTTT
CDR3 protein: CASSYRNRDTEAFF

CDR3 length: 13
clone size: NA
J gene: TRBJ1-3
D gene: NA
V gene: TRBV7-2
CDR3 DNA: TGTGCCAGCAGCTCCGGCTCTGGAAACACCATATATTTT
CDR3 protein: CASSSGSGNTIYF

CDR3 length: 14
clone size: NA
J gene: TRBJ2-3
D gene: NA
V gene: TRBV28
CDR3 DNA: TGTGCCAGCAGTTCCACCCCGCTCACAGATACGCAGTATTTT
CDR3 protein: CASSSTPLTDTQYF

CDR3 length: 15
clone size: NA
J gene: TRBJ2-7
D gene: NA
V gene: TRBV11-2
CDR3 DNA: TGTGCCAGCAGCTTAGCGTGGCAGGCGGCCTACGAGCAGTACTTC
CDR3 protein: CASSLAWQAAYEQYF

CDR3 length: 12
clone size: NA
J gene: TRBJ1-1
D gene: NA
V gene: TRBV19
CDR3 DNA: TGTGCCAGTAGTCCGGGACAAGGAAAAGCTTTCTTT
CDR3 protein: CASSPGQGKAFF

CDR3 length: 20
clone size: few
J gene: TRBJ2-7
D gene: TRBD2
V gene: TRBV19
CDR3 DNA: TGTGCCAGTAGTATTTGGCAAGGACTAGCGGGGGTACCGACGAACTACGAGCAGTACTTC
CDR3 protein: CASSIWQGLAGVPTNYEQYF

CDR3 length: 13
clone size: many
J gene: TRBJ1-5
D gene: TRBD1
V gene: TRBV27
CDR3 DNA: TGTGCCAGCAGTAATGGACAGGGGGGGCCCCAGCATTTT
CDR3 protein: CASSNGQGGPQHF

CDR3 length: 14
clone size: few
J gene: TRBJ1-4
D gene: NA
V gene: TRBV5-1
CDR3 DNA: TGCGCCAGCAGCTTGATAGACCTTAATGAAAAACTGTTTTTT
CDR3 protein: CASSLIDLNEKLFF

CDR3 length: 11
clone size: NA
J gene: TRBJ1-2
D gene: NA
V gene: TRBV12-5
CDR3 DNA: TGTGCTAGTGGTTTAAGCTATGGCTACACCTTC
CDR3 protein: CASGLSYGYTF

CDR3 length: 16
clone size: NA
J gene: TRBJ1-3
D gene: NA
V gene: TRBV18
CDR3 DNA: TGTGCCAGCTCACCAGACGCCCCGGTAGGAGGAAACACCATATATTTT
CDR3 protein: CASSPDAPVGGNTIYF

CDR3 length: 11
clone size: NA
J gene: TRBJ1-2
D gene: NA
V gene: TRBV6-2/TRBV6-3
CDR3 DNA: TGTGCCAGCAGTGCTTCCGGGGGCTACACCTTC
CDR3 protein: CASSASGGYTF

CDR3 length: 15
clone size: NA
J gene: TRBJ2-1
D gene: NA
V gene: TRBV27
CDR3 DNA: TGTGCCAGCAGTTTAGAGTCTTACTCCTACAATGAGCAGTTCTTC
CDR3 protein: CASSLESYSYNEQFF

CDR3 length: 14
clone size: NA
J gene: TRBJ1-2
D gene: TRBD1
V gene: TRBV28
CDR3 DNA: TGTGCCAGCGGTCTACAGACAGGGGGGGAGGGCTACACCTTC
CDR3 protein: CASGLQTGGEGYTF

CDR3 length: 15
clone size: NA
J gene: TRBJ1-4
D gene: NA
V gene: TRBV9
CDR3 DNA: TGTGCCAGCAGCGTAGGGGTGAAGCTAATTGAAAAACTGTTTTTT
CDR3 protein: CASSVGVKLIEKLFF

CDR3 length: 15
clone size: NA
J gene: TRBJ2-4
D gene: NA
V gene: TRBV9
CDR3 DNA: TGTGCCAGCACCCCCAGAGGGCACGGGGACAACATTCAGTACTTC
CDR3 protein: CASTPRGHGDNIQYF

CDR3 length: 14
clone size: NA
J gene: TRBJ1-1
D gene: NA
V gene: TRBV6-5
CDR3 DNA: TGTGCCAGCAGCTACCATGGGGTGAACACTGAAGCTTTCTTT
CDR3 protein: CASSYHGVNTEAFF

CDR3 length: 12
clone size: NA
J gene: TRBJ1-2
D gene: NA
V gene: TRBV7-9
CDR3 DNA: TGTGCCAGCAAAGGACCTGACTATGGCTACACCTTC
CDR3 protein: CASKGPDYGYTF

CDR3 length: 16
clone size: once
J gene: TRBJ2-1
D gene: NA
V gene: TRBV9
CDR3 DNA: TGTGCCAGCAGCGTAGGAAGCGGCCAATTATACAATGAGCAGTTCTTC
CDR3 protein: CASSVGSGQLYNEQFF

CDR3 length: 17
clone size: NA
J gene: TRBJ2-1
D gene: TRBD2
V gene: TRBV14
CDR3 DNA: TGTGCCAGCAGCTCAAGGGCGGGACTAGCGGATTACAATGAGCAGTTCTTC
CDR3 protein: CASSSRAGLADYNEQFF

CDR3 length: 16
clone size: once
J gene: TRBJ1-1
D gene: NA
V gene: TRBV18
CDR3 DNA: TGTGCCAGCTCACCTCAAGATGTGGGTCTGAACACTGAAGCTTTCTTT
CDR3 protein: CASSPQDVGLNTEAFF

CDR3 length: 15
clone size: NA
J gene: TRBJ2-7
D gene: TRBD1
V gene: TRBV7-9
CDR3 DNA: TGTGCCAGCAGCTCAGGCCGGGACAGTACCTACGAGCAGTACTTC
CDR3 protein: CASSSGRDSTYEQYF

CDR3 length: 14
clone size: NA
J gene: TRBJ2-3
D gene: NA
V gene: TRBV9
CDR3 DNA: TGTGCCAGCAGCGACAGGGTTGGGACAGATACGCAGTATTTT
CDR3 protein: CASSDRVGTDTQYF

CDR3 length: 14
clone size: NA
J gene: TRBJ2-7
D gene: NA
V gene: TRBV7-2
CDR3 DNA: TGTGCCAGCGGCACCCCCGGGGCCGCCTACGAGCAGTACTTC
CDR3 protein: CASGTPGAAYEQYF

CDR3 length: 17
clone size: NA
J gene: TRBJ1-6
D gene: NA
V gene: TRBV3-1/TRBV3-2
CDR3 DNA: TGTGCCAGCAGCCAAGATCTAAGGGCCACCAATAATTCACCCCTCCACTTT
CDR3 protein: CASSQDLRATNNSPLHF